The rows below give T cell receptor delta chains drawn from one sample of a study of Vδ1+ human thymocytes. TCRdb fed the multiplex PCR reads into CATT to redo clone calling. The sample carries some 73,000 delta-chain clones, approximately 37% recorded once. The sequencing input was Vdelta1+ gamma-delta thymocytes from the thymus. The receptors come from a boy younger than two who had congenital heart surgery. The CDR3 runs from the conserved cysteine through the conserved F or W.

j_call v_call cdr3_aa
TRDJ1 TRDV1 CALGERGQSPYWGLDTDKLIF
TRDJ1 TRDV1 CALGELASLSFCAKLIF
TRDJ1 TRDV1 CALGERPSYRPGGADKLIF
TRDJ1 TRDV1 CALGALPPLLVGPPEAYTDKLIF
TRDJ1 TRDV1 CALGEPVSFEVPQADKLIF
TRDJ1 TRDV1 CALGELIVGDTDKLIF
TRDJ1 TRDV1 CALGYLTGGFPIDKLIF
TRDJ1 TRDV1 CALGEVRLGVRSADNLIF
TRDJ1 TRDV1 CALGGPPFEATDKLIF
TRDJ1 TRDV1 CALGFLPRNWGILEALYTDKLIF